Sequencing of this T cell receptor beta chain was carried out in a study of vaccination effects on CD4 cells after COVID-19. Note on this clone: Antigen unknown.

Here immunoSEQ multiplex PCR was the method, and the copy in TCRdb shows in-frame clones only, minus some. The table lists about 43,000 clones, around 78% of them singletons. Sequencing in the ViraFEST assay came after antigen-specific CD4+ T cells had been expanded with viral peptide pools, which were used to stimulate PBMC. Isolation of CD4+ T cells took place after around 10 days of culture. Absence of prior SARS-CoV-2 infection characterized the vaccine recipients, who showed negative nucleocapsid antibodies. Cultures of over 1.5 million PBMC per well contained approximately 10 IU/ml IL-2 plus 10 ug/ml peptides. V was pared by 1 base and J by 11 bases, with 9 bases between. CDR1 and CDR2 from the germline V gene are MDHEN and SYDVKM. The CDR3 is made up of 12 amino acids.

The starting material was CD4+ T cells from PBMCs cultured with SARS-CoV-2 spike peptides, obtained before COVID-19 vaccination. The chain joins TRBV28 to TRBJ1-5; D not certain. The sequence was collected from a human donor who received a COVID-19 vaccine. The CDR3 DNA follows: TGTGCCAGCAGTTTATTGGAGCGGGCCCAGCATTTT. Its protein product is CASSLLERAQHF.